These T cell receptor beta chains were read from a single sample in a study of control samples from healthy donors and cancer patients. Sequencing was performed with immunoSEQ multiplex PCR; in TCRdb, only in-frame clones are kept and a portion is missing. The sample includes around 160,000 clones, roughly 93% of them seen just once. Sequencing was done on a sample of blood. The receptors stem from a man aged 18 to 29 in good health. Both conserved end residues are part of each CDR3. The D gene is left open where the match is weak. Clone size is not always given. Where it is, it says once, few, many or a class for expanded clones.

TGTGCCATAACCCGGGGGCCGGCAATTCTCAGCTCTGGGGCCAACGTCCTGACTTTC | CAITRGPAILSSGANVLTF | TRBJ2-6 | . | . | TRBV5-4
TGCGCCAGCAGCCTAACCTTCGGGACTCCTGCGGAGACCCAGTACTTC | CASSLTFGTPAETQYF | TRBJ2-5 | . | . | TRBV4-1
TGTGCCAGTAGTAAGTTGGGCGGCCAGGGAAAATCACCCCTCCACTTT | CASSKLGGQGKSPLHF | TRBJ1-6 | . | . | TRBV19
TGTGCCTGGGGGAGGACTGGAACCTACGAGCAGTACTTC | CAWGRTGTYEQYF | TRBJ2-7 | . | . | TRBV30
TGTGCCAGCAGTGAGAGCAGGGGGTTGGGAGCTTTCTTT | CASSESRGLGAFF | TRBJ1-1 | TRBD1 | . | TRBV2
TGTGCCAGCAGCACCCTGGGGGGGAACACTGAAGCTTTCTTT | CASSTLGGNTEAFF | TRBJ1-1 | . | . | TRBV7-2
TGTGCCACCGGGAGCGGACAGGGACGTCAGCCCCAGCATTTT | CATGSGQGRQPQHF | TRBJ1-5 | TRBD1 | . | TRBV24-1
TGTGCCAGCAGCGCCACCGTATCGGGGGACGGCTACACCTTC | CASSATVSGDGYTF | TRBJ1-2 | . | few | TRBV9
TGTGCCAGCAGGCAAGGCCCCCCCGTTGGGAACACTGAAGCTTTCTTT | CASRQGPPVGNTEAFF | TRBJ1-1 | . | . | TRBV7-2
TGTGCCAGCAGTTTAGGACACCTATACGAGCAGTACTTC | CASSLGHLYEQYF | TRBJ2-7 | . | . | TRBV27
TGTGCCAGCAGTGATAGTCTAGTAAGGGGCTACACCTTC | CASSDSLVRGYTF | TRBJ1-2 | . | . | TRBV25-1
TGTGCTAGCAGCTTAGGTGGCAGTAAACAAGAGACCCAGTACTTC | CASSLGGSKQETQYF | TRBJ2-5 | . | . | TRBV7-7
TGCGCCCCCAGGGGGTGCTCCTACAATGAGCAGTTCTTC | CAPRGCSYNEQFF | TRBJ2-1 | TRBD1 | . | TRBV10-2
TGTGCCAGCAGTTACGAACAGTCGGCCAGTGGCTACACCTTC | CASSYEQSASGYTF | TRBJ1-2 | . | . | TRBV6-6
TGTGCCAGCAGCTTAGAGGGGACTAGCGGGGGGTATAAGTTCTTC | CASSLEGTSGGYKFF | TRBJ2-1 | TRBD2 | . | TRBV11-2
TGTGCCAGCAGGGCGGACAGGGAAGGGCAAGAGACCCAGTACTTC | CASRADREGQETQYF | TRBJ2-5 | TRBD1 | many | TRBV28
TGTGCTAGTGGCATAGACAGGGCTCAGCCCCAGCATTTT | CASGIDRAQPQHF | TRBJ1-5 | TRBD1 | . | TRBV12-5
TGTGCCAGCAGCTTCGACAGGGGTAATTATTCACCCCTCCACTTT | CASSFDRGNYSPLHF | TRBJ1-6 | TRBD1 | . | TRBV5-4
TGTGCCAGCAGCCCTCACAGGGGTGGCAGCGAGCAGTACTTC | CASSPHRGGSEQYF | TRBJ2-7 | TRBD1 | . | TRBV7-8
TGTGCCAGTAGTATACTGGGCCCGAACTATGGCTACACCTTC | CASSILGPNYGYTF | TRBJ1-2 | . | . | TRBV19
TGTGCCAGCAGCTTAGTACCAGGGTACGTCCTGACTTTC | CASSLVPGYVLTF | TRBJ2-6 | . | . | TRBV7-2
TGTGCCAGCAGCCAACAACAGAACCGCTATGGCTACACCTTC | CASSQQQNRYGYTF | TRBJ1-2 | . | . | TRBV3-1/TRBV3-2
TGTGCCAGCAGCTTATTACTGAACTATGGCTACACCTTC | CASSLLLNYGYTF | TRBJ1-2 | . | once | TRBV11-2
TGTGCCAGCAGTGAAACCGGGACAGGGGATCTCGAGCAGTACTTC | CASSETGTGDLEQYF | TRBJ2-7 | TRBD1 | . | TRBV2
TGTGCCAGCAGTTTAGGGATATCCTACGAGCAGTACTTC | CASSLGISYEQYF | TRBJ2-7 | . | . | TRBV28
TGTGCCAGCAGTCGGACAGGGAACAACTATGGCTACACCTTC | CASSRTGNNYGYTF | TRBJ1-2 | TRBD1 | . | TRBV27
TGTGCCAGCAGCTTAGGCCGGGGCGGGAGTGGCAATGAGCAGTTCTTC | CASSLGRGGSGNEQFF | TRBJ2-1 | TRBD2 | . | TRBV11-3
TGCGCCAGCAGCTTGGATCAGGGCCACAATTCACCCCTCCACTTT | CASSLDQGHNSPLHF | TRBJ1-6 | . | . | TRBV5-1
TGTGCCAGCAGCCAAGATCCCCCTAGACAAATTGGGGCCAACGTCCTGACTTTC | CASSQDPPRQIGANVLTF | TRBJ2-6 | . | . | TRBV3-1/TRBV3-2
TGTGCCAGCAGCTGGGGTGAGTCACCCCTCCACTTT | CASSWGESPLHF | TRBJ1-6 | . | . | TRBV7-2
TGTGCCAGCAGCTTAGAACCGCGTTCAGCTCCCAATGAGCAGTTCTTC | CASSLEPRSAPNEQFF | TRBJ2-1 | . | . | TRBV13
TGTGCCAGCAGCGTAGGCGCTTATGGGGGCTATGGCTACACCTTC | CASSVGAYGGYGYTF | TRBJ1-2 | . | . | TRBV9
TGTGCCAGCAATAATGGACCTGGAAACACCATATATTTT | CASNNGPGNTIYF | TRBJ1-3 | . | . | TRBV25-1
TGTGCCAGCAGTTTAAGAGCGGGAGGAATGTACGAGCAGTACTTC | CASSLRAGGMYEQYF | TRBJ2-7 | TRBD2 | . | TRBV27
TGCGCCAGCAGCCACCCAGGGCGGGACCCAAACAATGAGCAGTTCTTC | CASSHPGRDPNNEQFF | TRBJ2-1 | . | . | TRBV4-1